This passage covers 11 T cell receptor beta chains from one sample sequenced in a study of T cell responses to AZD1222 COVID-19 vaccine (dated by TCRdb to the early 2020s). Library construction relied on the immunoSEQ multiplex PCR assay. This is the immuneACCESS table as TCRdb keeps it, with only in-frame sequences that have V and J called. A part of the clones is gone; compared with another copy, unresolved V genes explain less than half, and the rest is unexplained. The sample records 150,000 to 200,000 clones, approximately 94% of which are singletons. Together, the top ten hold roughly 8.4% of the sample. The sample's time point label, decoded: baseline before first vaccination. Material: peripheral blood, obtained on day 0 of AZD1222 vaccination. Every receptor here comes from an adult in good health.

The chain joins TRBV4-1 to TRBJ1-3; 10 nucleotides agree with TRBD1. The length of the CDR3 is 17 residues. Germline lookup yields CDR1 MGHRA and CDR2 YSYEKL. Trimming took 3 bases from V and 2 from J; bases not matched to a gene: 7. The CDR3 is CASSHAPGQGTGNTIYF. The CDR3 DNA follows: TGCGCCAGCAGCCATGCTCCGGGACAGGGGACTGGAAACACCATATATTTT.

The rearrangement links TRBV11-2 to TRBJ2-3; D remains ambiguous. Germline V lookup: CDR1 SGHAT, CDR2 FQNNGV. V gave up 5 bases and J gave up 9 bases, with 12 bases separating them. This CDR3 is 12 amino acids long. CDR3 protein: CASSLPFQTQYF. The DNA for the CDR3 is TGTGCCAGCAGCCTACCGTTCCAAACGCAGTATTTT.

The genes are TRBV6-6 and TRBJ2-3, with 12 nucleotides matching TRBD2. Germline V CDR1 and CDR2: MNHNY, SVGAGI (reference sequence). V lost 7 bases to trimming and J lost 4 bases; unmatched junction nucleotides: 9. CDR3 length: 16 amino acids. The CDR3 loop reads CASTLGLAGTPDTQYF. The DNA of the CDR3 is TGTGCCAGCACTCTGGGACTAGCGGGTACCCCAGATACGCAGTATTTT.

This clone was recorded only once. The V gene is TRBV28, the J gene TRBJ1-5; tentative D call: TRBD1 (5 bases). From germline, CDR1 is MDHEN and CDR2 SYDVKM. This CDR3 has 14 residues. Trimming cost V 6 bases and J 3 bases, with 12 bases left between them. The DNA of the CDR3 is TGTGCCAGCAGAGAGGGAGGGGCCAATCAGCCCCAGCATTTT. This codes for CASREGGANQPQHF.

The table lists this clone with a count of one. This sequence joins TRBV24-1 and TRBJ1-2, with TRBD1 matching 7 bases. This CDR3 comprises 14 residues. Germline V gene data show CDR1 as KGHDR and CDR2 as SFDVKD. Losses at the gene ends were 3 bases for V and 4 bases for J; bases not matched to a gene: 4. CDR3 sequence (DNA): TGTGCCACCAGTGATGCCGGGACAGCCTATGGCTACACCTTC. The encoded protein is CATSDAGTAYGYTF.

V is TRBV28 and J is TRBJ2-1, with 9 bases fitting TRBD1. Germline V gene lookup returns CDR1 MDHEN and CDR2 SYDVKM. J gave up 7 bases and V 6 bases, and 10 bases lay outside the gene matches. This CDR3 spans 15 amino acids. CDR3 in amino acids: CASRIGQGRVNEQFF. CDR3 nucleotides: TGTGCCAGCAGGATAGGACAGGGGAGGGTAAATGAGCAGTTCTTC.

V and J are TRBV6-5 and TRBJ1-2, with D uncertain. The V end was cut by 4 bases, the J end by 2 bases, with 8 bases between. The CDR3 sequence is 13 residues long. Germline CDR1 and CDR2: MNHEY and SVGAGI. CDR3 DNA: TGTGCCAGCAGTTCATCGGACAACTATGGCTACACCTTC. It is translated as CASSSSDNYGYTF.

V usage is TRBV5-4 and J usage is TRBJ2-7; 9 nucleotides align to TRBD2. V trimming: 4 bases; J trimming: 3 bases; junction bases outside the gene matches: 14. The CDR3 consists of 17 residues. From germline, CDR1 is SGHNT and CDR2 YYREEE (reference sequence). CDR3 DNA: TGTGCCAGCAGCCGAAAAAGAAATAGCGGGAGATACTACGAGCAGTACTTC. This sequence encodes CASSRKRNSGRYYEQYF.

In DNA, the CDR3 is TGTGCCAGTAGCCTCGGGCCCAACATTGGAAACACCATATATTTT. As protein: CASSLGPNIGNTIYF. The chain recombines TRBV19 with TRBJ1-3; D is undetermined. CDR1 is LNHDA, CDR2 SQIVND, per germline (reference sequence). V shed 6 bases and J shed 3 bases, with 15 bases lying between them. This CDR3 has 15 amino acids.

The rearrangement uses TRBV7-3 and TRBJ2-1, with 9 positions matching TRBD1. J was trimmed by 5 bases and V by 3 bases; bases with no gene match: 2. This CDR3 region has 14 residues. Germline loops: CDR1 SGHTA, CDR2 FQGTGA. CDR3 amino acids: CASSFGTGNNEQFF. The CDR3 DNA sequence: TGTGCCAGCAGCTTTGGGACAGGGAACAATGAGCAGTTCTTC.

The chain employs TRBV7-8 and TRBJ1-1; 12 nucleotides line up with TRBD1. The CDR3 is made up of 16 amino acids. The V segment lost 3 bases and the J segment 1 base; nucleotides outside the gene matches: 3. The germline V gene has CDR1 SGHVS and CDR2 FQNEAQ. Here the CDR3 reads CASSLWGQGANTEAFF. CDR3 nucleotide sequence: TGTGCCAGCAGCTTGTGGGGACAGGGGGCGAACACTGAAGCTTTCTTT.